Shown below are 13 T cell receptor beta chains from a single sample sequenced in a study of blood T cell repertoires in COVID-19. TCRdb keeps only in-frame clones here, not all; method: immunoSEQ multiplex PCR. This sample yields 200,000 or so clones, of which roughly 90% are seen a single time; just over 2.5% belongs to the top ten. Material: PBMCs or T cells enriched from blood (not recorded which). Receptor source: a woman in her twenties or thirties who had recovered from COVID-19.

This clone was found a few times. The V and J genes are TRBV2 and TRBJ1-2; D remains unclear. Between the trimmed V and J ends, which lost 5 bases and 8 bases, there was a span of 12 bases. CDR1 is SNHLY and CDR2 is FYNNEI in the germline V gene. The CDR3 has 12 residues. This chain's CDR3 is CASSWNSGGYTF. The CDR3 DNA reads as TGTGCCAGCAGTTGGAACAGCGGCGGCTACACCTTC.

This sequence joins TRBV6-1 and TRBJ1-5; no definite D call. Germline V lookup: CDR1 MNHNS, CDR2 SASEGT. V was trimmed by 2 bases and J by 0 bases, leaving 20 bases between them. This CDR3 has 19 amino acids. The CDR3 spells CASSESWGRWRDSNQPQHF. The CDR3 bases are TGTGCCAGCAGTGAATCCTGGGGTCGGTGGAGGGATAGCAATCAGCCCCAGCATTTT.

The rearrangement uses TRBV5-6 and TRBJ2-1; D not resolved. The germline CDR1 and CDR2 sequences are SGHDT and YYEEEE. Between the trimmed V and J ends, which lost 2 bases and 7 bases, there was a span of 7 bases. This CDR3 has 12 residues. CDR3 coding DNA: TGTGCCAGCAGCTTTCGCAGTAATGAGCAGTTCTTC. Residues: CASSFRSNEQFF. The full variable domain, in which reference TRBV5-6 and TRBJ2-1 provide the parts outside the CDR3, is DAGVTQSPTHLIKTRGQQVTLRCSPKSGHDTVSWYQQALGQGPQFIFQYYEEEERQRGNFPDRFSGHQFPNYSSELNVNALLLGDSALYLCASSFRSNEQFFGPGTRLTVL.

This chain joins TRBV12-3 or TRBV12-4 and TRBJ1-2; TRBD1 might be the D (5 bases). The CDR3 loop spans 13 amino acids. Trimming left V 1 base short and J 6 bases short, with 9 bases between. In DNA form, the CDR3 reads TGTGCCAGCAGTTTAGGGAGGGACCATGGCTACACCTTC. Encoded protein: CASSLGRDHGYTF.

CDR3 amino acids: CASSHLLQGDEQFF. In DNA, the CDR3 is TGTGCCAGCAGCCATTTACTACAGGGCGATGAGCAGTTCTTC. The chain recombines TRBV3-1 (or the pseudogene TRBV3-2) with TRBJ2-1; D possibly corresponds to TRBD1 (6 bases). Germline loops: CDR1 LGHDT, CDR2 YNNKEL (reference sequence). Trimming pared 3 bases from V and 8 bases from J, leaving 14 bases between. There are 14 residues in the CDR3.

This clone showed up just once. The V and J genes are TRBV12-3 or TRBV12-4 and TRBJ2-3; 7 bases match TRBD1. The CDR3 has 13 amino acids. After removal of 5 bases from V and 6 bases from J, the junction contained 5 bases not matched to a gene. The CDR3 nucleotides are TGTGCCAGCAGTCAGGGGGAGCGGGATACGCAGTATTTT. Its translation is CASSQGERDTQYF.

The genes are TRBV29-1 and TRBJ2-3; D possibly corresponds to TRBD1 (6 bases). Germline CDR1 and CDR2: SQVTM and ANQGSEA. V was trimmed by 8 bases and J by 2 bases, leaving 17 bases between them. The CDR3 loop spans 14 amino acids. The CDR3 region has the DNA TGCAGCTTGGGGGCCGGGGCCTACACAGATACGCAGTATTTT. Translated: CSLGAGAYTDTQYF.

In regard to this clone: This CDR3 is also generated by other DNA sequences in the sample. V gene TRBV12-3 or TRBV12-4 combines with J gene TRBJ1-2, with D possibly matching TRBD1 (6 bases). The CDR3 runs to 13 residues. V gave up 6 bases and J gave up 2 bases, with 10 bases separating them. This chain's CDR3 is CASSPDRNYGYTF. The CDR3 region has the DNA TGTGCCAGCAGCCCCGACAGGAACTATGGCTACACCTTC.

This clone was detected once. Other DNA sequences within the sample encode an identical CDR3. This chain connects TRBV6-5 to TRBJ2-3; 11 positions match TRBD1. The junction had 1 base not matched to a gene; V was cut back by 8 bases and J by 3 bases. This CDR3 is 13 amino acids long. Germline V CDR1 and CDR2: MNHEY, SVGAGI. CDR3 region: CASRDRGTDTQYF. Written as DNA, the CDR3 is TGTGCCAGCCGGGACAGGGGGACAGATACGCAGTATTTT.

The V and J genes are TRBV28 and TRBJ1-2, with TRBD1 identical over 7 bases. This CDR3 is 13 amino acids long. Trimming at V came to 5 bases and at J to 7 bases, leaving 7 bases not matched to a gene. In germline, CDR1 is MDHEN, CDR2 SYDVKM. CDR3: CASSVDRRGGYTF. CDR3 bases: TGTGCCAGCAGTGTGGACAGGAGGGGTGGCTACACCTTC.

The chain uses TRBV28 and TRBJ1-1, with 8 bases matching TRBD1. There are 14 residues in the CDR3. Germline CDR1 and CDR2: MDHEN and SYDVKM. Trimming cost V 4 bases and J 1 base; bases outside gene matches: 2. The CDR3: CASSWDRKNTEAFF. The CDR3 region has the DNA TGTGCCAGCAGTTGGGACAGGAAGAACACTGAAGCTTTCTTT.

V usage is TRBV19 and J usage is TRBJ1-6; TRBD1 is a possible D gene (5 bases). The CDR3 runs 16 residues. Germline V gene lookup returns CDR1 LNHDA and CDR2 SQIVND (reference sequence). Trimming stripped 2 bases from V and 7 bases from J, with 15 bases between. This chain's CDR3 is CASSIFPGGGNSPLHF. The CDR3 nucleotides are TGTGCCAGTAGTATATTCCCAGGCGGGGGGAATTCACCCCTCCACTTT.

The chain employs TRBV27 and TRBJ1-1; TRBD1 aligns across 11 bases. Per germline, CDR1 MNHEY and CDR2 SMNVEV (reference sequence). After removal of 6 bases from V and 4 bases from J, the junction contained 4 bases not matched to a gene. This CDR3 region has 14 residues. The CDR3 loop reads CASRWTGGGTEAFF. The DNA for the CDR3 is TGTGCCAGCAGATGGACAGGGGGCGGCACTGAAGCTTTCTTT.